The following is a TCR beta chain sequence with its context. The antigen is not known. This sample was included in a study of shared clonotypes between healthy human individuals. Across the study: The people who gave samples were two women and a few men aged 18 to 49. Every donor yielded three CD4 naive, three CD4 memory, two CD8 naive and one CD8 memory plate.

Measured with immunoSEQ multiplex PCR; TCRdb has only the in-frame clones, and not every one. The sample has over 2,000,000 clones, 93% seen once. Naive CD8 cells, CD45RO-negative and positively selected for CCR7, excluded terminally differentiated effector memory CD45RA+ cells. Study results and limitations: In this cohort, only blood was sampled, and tissue repertoires likely differ. The small donor group covered limited genetic and exposure diversity.

The CDR3 extends over 16 amino acids. The germline CDR1 and CDR2 sequences are SEHNR and FQNEAQ (reference sequence). The ends lost 4 bases at V and 7 bases at J; junction bases unmatched: 12. The genes are TRBV7-9 and TRBJ2-1; 8 bases agree with TRBD2. The sequencing input was naive CD8+ T cells from PBMCs. The source is a man younger than 35 in good health. Some clones in this sample may be carry-over from other donors' samples. Written as DNA, the CDR3 is TGTGCCAGCAGCTGGCCCCAGCGGGAGAGTTCTAATGAGCAGTTCTTC. Its translation is CASSWPQRESSNEQFF.